The 27 T cell receptor beta chains below were found in one sample sequenced in a study of shared clonotypes between healthy human individuals. Sequencing was performed with immunoSEQ multiplex PCR; in TCRdb, only in-frame clones are kept and a portion is missing. The data show around 600,000 clones, roughly 95% seen once. Naive CD8 cells comprised CD45RO-negative, CCR7-positively selected cells, excluding terminally differentiated effector memory CD45RA+ cells. Sequencing was performed on naive CD8+ T cells sorted from blood. The origin of the receptors is a woman aged 25 to 45 in good health.

The chain couples TRBV28 to TRBJ2-7; no definite D call. CDR3 length equals 11 residues. Trimming cost V 6 bases and J 0 bases, with 3 bases left between them. The germline gives CDR1 MDHEN, CDR2 SYDVKM. CDR3 sequence reads: CASRSSYEQYF. The CDR3 DNA reads as TGTGCCAGCAGGAGCTCCTACGAGCAGTACTTC.

This chain joins TRBV27 and TRBJ2-1, with 8 bases aligning to TRBD2. J was trimmed by 2 bases and V by 9 bases; bases with no gene match: 6. Germline values: CDR1 MNHEY, CDR2 SMNVEV (reference sequence). The CDR3 covers 14 residues. The CDR3 sequence is CASAHGGAYNEQFF. The DNA of the CDR3 is TGTGCCAGTGCCCACGGGGGGGCCTACAATGAGCAGTTCTTC.

The CDR3 DNA reads TGCACCAGCAGCCAAGGTCTAGCGGAGAGGGGAACCGGGGAGCTGTTTTTT. Protein product: CTSSQGLAERGTGELFF. V and J are TRBV1 and TRBJ2-2; the D call of TRBD2 is as the table states it, not checked on the DNA. TRBV1 is listed as a pseudogene. The CDR3 consists of 17 residues.

The rearrangement links TRBV5-1 to TRBJ1-1, with a tentative D call TRBD1 (6 bases). Germline assignment: CDR1 SGHRS and CDR2 YFSETQ. Deletions cut 4 bases from V and 11 bases from J, with 15 bases between. CDR3 size: 12 residues. The CDR3 coding sequence is TGCGCCAGCAGCGTAAACCAGGGGTGGGCTTTCTTT. It codes for CASSVNQGWAFF.

The J gene is TRBJ2-6, the V gene TRBV28; 9 bases align to TRBD2. Trimming cost V 2 bases and J 0 bases; bases outside gene matches: 5. The CDR3 length is 18 residues. Per the germline V gene, CDR1 is MDHEN and CDR2 is SYDVKM. CDR3 DNA sequence: TGTGCCAGCAGTTTACGGACTAGCGTAAGCTCTGGGGCCAACGTCCTGACTTTC. Translation gives CASSLRTSVSSGANVLTF.

V is TRBV7-2 and J is TRBJ2-3; 9 nucleotides agree with TRBD2. This CDR3 contains 17 residues. Trimming at V came to 1 base and at J to 4 bases, leaving 9 bases not matched to a gene. CDR1 SGHTA and CDR2 FQGNSA come from the germline V gene. CDR3 DNA: TGTGCCAGCAGCTTAGGGGGTAGCGGGAGTATCGCAGATACGCAGTATTTT. Its translation: CASSLGGSGSIADTQYF.

The gene calls are TRBV14 and TRBJ2-7; 13 nucleotides agree with TRBD2. Germline CDR1 is SGHDN and CDR2 is FVKESK. The length of the CDR3 is 15 residues. Trimming at V came to 4 bases and at J to 3 bases, leaving 3 bases not matched to a gene. The CDR3 sequence: CASSPRTSGGYEQYF. For the CDR3, the DNA is TGTGCCAGCAGCCCCCGGACTAGCGGGGGCTACGAGCAGTACTTC. Full variable domain (missing parts from reference TRBV14 and TRBJ2-7): EAGVTQFPSHSVIEKGQTVTLRCDPISGHDNLYWYRRVMGKEIKFLLHFVKESKQDESGMPNNRFLAERTGGTYSTLKVQPAELEDSGVYFCASSPRTSGGYEQYFGPGTRLTVT.

This rearrangement joins TRBV27 to TRBJ1-2; 8 bases line up with TRBD1. Germline CDR1 reads MNHEY; CDR2 reads SMNVEV (reference sequence). V lost 7 bases and J lost 3; bases outside the gene matches: 7. This CDR3 is 14 amino acids long. The CDR3 spells CASNPQGAYYGYTF. The CDR3 DNA reads TGTGCCAGCAATCCCCAGGGGGCATACTATGGCTACACCTTC.

This clone was detected once. This chain links TRBV5-5 with TRBJ1-3; 9 nucleotides align to TRBD1. The CDR3 loop spans 16 amino acids. Germline V lookup: CDR1 SGHKS, CDR2 YYEKEE (reference sequence). V lost 6 bases to trimming and J lost 2 bases; unmatched junction nucleotides: 9. CDR3 in amino acids: CASNVGTGRTGNTIYF. In nucleotides, the CDR3 is TGTGCCAGCAACGTTGGGACAGGGAGGACTGGAAACACCATATATTTT. The whole variable domain, filled in from reference TRBV5-5 and TRBJ1-3, reads DAGVTQSPTHLIKTRGQQVTLRCSPISGHKSVSWYQQVLGQGPQFIFQYYEKEERGRGNFPDRFSARQFPNYSSELNVNALLLGDSALYLCASNVGTGRTGNTIYFGEGSWLTVV.

The V gene is TRBV2, the J gene TRBJ2-3; D might be TRBD1 (5 bases). The V end was cut by 8 bases, the J end by 1 base, with 19 bases between. The length of the CDR3 is 16 residues. Germline-derived CDR1 and CDR2 are SNHLY and FYNNEI. The DNA for the CDR3 is TGTGCCAGCTATACATGGGCAGGGCCAGGCACAGATACGCAGTATTTT. Amino acid sequence: CASYTWAGPGTDTQYF.

The rearrangement links TRBV27 to TRBJ2-7, with 7 bases aligning to TRBD1. Germline V CDR1 and CDR2: MNHEY, SMNVEV (reference sequence). The CDR3 loop spans 15 amino acids. V was pared by 0 bases and J by 3 bases, with 5 bases of the junction left unmatched. The CDR3 DNA reads TGTGCCAGCAGTTTATCGGACAGGTCTTTCTACGAGCAGTACTTC. Amino acids: CASSLSDRSFYEQYF.

This sequence joins TRBV5-6 and TRBJ1-4; D remains ambiguous. Germline values: CDR1 SGHDT, CDR2 YYEEEE. The CDR3 sequence is 13 residues long. V lost 1 base, J lost 6 bases, and 7 bases lay in between. The CDR3 is CASSLNMDEKLFF. The CDR3 DNA follows: TGTGCCAGCAGCTTGAATATGGATGAAAAACTGTTTTTT.

This chain's CDR3 is CASSLGIKSNQPQHF. CDR3 coding DNA: TGTGCCAGCAGTTTAGGGATTAAGAGCAATCAGCCCCAGCATTTT. V usage is TRBV27 and J usage is TRBJ1-5; D is undetermined. V was trimmed by 2 bases and J by 1 base, leaving 9 bases between them. This CDR3 comprises 15 residues. Germline loops: CDR1 MNHEY, CDR2 SMNVEV (reference sequence).

In this sample, this clone turned up once. CDR3 nucleotides: TGTGCCAGCTGGACACGGCTAGCGAGTAGCACAGATACGCAGTATTTT. Translating gives CASWTRLASSTDTQYF. The V call is TRBV6-6, the J call TRBJ2-3; D is possibly TRBD2 (6 bases). This CDR3 spans 16 amino acids. In germline, CDR1 is MNHNY, CDR2 SVGAGI (reference sequence). Deletions cut 8 bases from V and 0 bases from J, with 18 bases between.

This chain links TRBV7-9 with TRBJ2-3; no firm D call. The germline gives CDR1 SEHNR, CDR2 FQNEAQ (reference sequence). V lost 1 base and J lost 0, with 8 bases in between. The CDR3 loop spans 15 amino acids. DNA for the CDR3: TGTGCCAGCAGCTTAGTGGGTGGGAGCACAGATACGCAGTATTTT. Encoded protein: CASSLVGGSTDTQYF.

This chain joins TRBV6-5 and TRBJ1-1; TRBD1 might be the D (5 bases). CDR3 size: 14 residues. Germline V gene lookup returns CDR1 MNHEY and CDR2 SVGAGI. V gave up 3 bases and J gave up 2 bases, with 10 bases separating them. Here the CDR3 DNA reads TGTGCCAGCAGTTATGGGGCGGAAAACACTGAAGCTTTCTTT. Protein: CASSYGAENTEAFF.

This chain connects TRBV15 to TRBJ2-7; D is unresolved. CDR1 LNHNV and CDR2 YYDKDF come from the germline V gene (reference sequence). This CDR3 has 16 residues. V was cut by 5 bases and J by 0 bases, with 17 bases left in between. For the CDR3, the DNA is TGTGCCACCAGCTCCACATCCCCCATGAGCTCCTACGAGCAGTACTTC. Residues: CATSSTSPMSSYEQYF.

With regard to this clone: The same CDR3 also results from other DNA sequences found in this sample. The CDR3 protein is CASSIDGEETQYF. DNA of the CDR3: TGTGCCAGTAGTATCGACGGGGAAGAGACCCAGTACTTC. The chain couples TRBV19 to TRBJ2-5; possibly TRBD2 for D (5 bases). This CDR3 is 13 amino acids long. Per the germline V gene, CDR1 is LNHDA and CDR2 is SQIVND (reference sequence). Trimming removed 3 bases from V and 3 bases from J, with 8 bases in between.

The chain uses TRBV9 and TRBJ1-4; D gene unclear. Looked up from germline, CDR1 is SGDLS and CDR2 is YYNGEE. There are 12 residues in the CDR3. V was pared by 5 bases and J by 8 bases, with 10 bases between. CDR3 residues: CASSSYGEKLFF. Here the CDR3 DNA reads TGTGCCAGCAGTTCTTATGGGGAAAAACTGTTTTTT.

This sequence joins TRBV29-1 and TRBJ2-5; maybe TRBD2 (6 bases). The J call is in doubt because the DNA end fits TRBJ2-7 better. Germline-derived CDR1 and CDR2 are SQVTM and ANQGSEA. The CDR3 has 13 amino acids. CDR3 sequence: CSATRENSYEQYF. For the CDR3, the DNA is TGCAGCGCCACCCGGGAGAACTCCTACGAGCAGTACTTC.

V gene TRBV4-1 combines with J gene TRBJ1-1; no clear D. Germline V CDR1 and CDR2: MGHRA, YSYEKL. The germline V and J ends were trimmed by 3 bases and 0 bases, with 8 bases remaining between them. The CDR3 has 14 residues. CDR3 nucleotide sequence: TGCGCCAGCAGCCAGGCTGCTCTGAACACTGAAGCTTTCTTT. This gives the protein CASSQAALNTEAFF.

The V and J genes are TRBV28 and TRBJ1-5; D is possibly TRBD1 (6 bases). CDR3 length equals 16 residues. V lost 1 base and J lost 5, with 15 bases in between. CDR1 MDHEN and CDR2 SYDVKM come from the germline V gene. The CDR3 bases are TGTGCCAGCAGTTTATTGGCAGGGGCGACCTATCAGCCCCAGCATTTT. Its protein is CASSLLAGATYQPQHF.

This chain connects TRBV28 to TRBJ1-5; TRBD1 is a possible D gene (6 bases). Germline CDR1 is MDHEN and CDR2 is SYDVKM. This CDR3 is 18 amino acids long. The germline V and J ends were trimmed by 4 bases and 3 bases, with 22 bases remaining between them. The CDR3 region is CASSSSGSFDRPNQPQHF. In DNA form, the CDR3 reads TGTGCCAGCAGTTCCTCCGGATCGTTCGACAGGCCCAATCAGCCCCAGCATTTT. Variable domain in full (rest from reference TRBV28 and TRBJ1-5): DVKVTQSSRYLVKRTGEKVFLECVQDMDHENMFWYRQDPGLGLRLIYFSYDVKMKEKGDIPEGYSVSREKKERFSLILESASTNQTSMYLCASSSSGSFDRPNQPQHFGDGTRLSIL.

V usage is TRBV27 and J usage is TRBJ2-6; weak D call: TRBD2 (6 bases). Trimming removed 2 bases at V and 2 bases at J, with 10 bases between. Germline V gives CDR1 MNHEY, CDR2 SMNVEV (reference sequence). The CDR3 has 16 amino acids. The CDR3 nucleotides read TGTGCCAGCAGTTTAGTCGCTAGCGCTGGGGCCAACGTCCTGACTTTC. Its protein is CASSLVASAGANVLTF.

This clone was seen only a few times. The gene calls are TRBV10-1 and TRBJ1-1; no definite D call. The CDR3 covers 13 residues. Germline CDR1 and CDR2: WNHNN and SYGVQD (reference sequence). With 3 bases removed from V and 1 base from J, the gap between germline ends came to 6 bases. The CDR3 DNA follows: TGCGCCAGCAGTGAATCGCAGAACACTGAAGCTTTCTTT. It translates to CASSESQNTEAFF.

Here the CDR3 reads CASGGRERADTQYF. The CDR3 bases are TGTGCCAGCGGTGGGCGGGAGAGGGCAGATACGCAGTATTTT. The V call is TRBV9, the J call TRBJ2-3, with TRBD2 identical over 7 bases. Trimming cost V 7 bases and J 4 bases; bases outside gene matches: 9. From germline, CDR1 is SGDLS and CDR2 YYNGEE. The CDR3 loop spans 14 amino acids.

This chain joins TRBV2 and TRBJ2-7; no firm D call. V was clipped by 1 base and J by 0 bases, with 13 bases between them. CDR1 is SNHLY, CDR2 FYNNEI, per germline. The CDR3 has 16 residues. The CDR3 DNA follows: TGTGCCAGCAGTGAAGTCGAAAGGGCCAGCTCCTACGAGCAGTACTTC. It yields the protein CASSEVERASSYEQYF. Variable domain in full (rest from reference TRBV2 and TRBJ2-7): EPEVTQTPSHQVTQMGQEVILRCVPISNHLYFYWYRQILGQKVEFLVSFYNNEISEKSEIFDDQFSVERPDGSNFTLKIRSTKLEDSAMYFCASSEVERASSYEQYFGPGTRLTVT.